This T cell receptor beta chain was captured in a study of shared clonotypes between healthy human individuals. Across the study: Donors were a couple of women and a few men aged 18 to 49. General observations from the study: Non-shared clonotypes showed lower generation probabilities than clonotypes common to all four donors.

Data came from immunoSEQ multiplex PCR; TCRdb stores just in-frame clones and leaves some out. The table has roughly 890,000 clones, more than 85% seen once. Germline values: CDR1 SGHVS, CDR2 FNYEAQ. The CDR3 loop spans 16 amino acids. V was pared by 6 bases and J by 3 bases, with 10 bases of the junction left unmatched. Naive-designated CD8 cells lacked CD45RO, were positively enriched for CCR7, and omitted terminally differentiated effector memory CD45RA+ cells. Of note for this clone: Its antigen is unidentified.

The chain links TRBV7-6 to TRBJ2-5, with 10 bases aligning to TRBD1. The TCR was taken from a man between 25 and 39 years old in good health. The sequencing sample was made of naive CD8+ T cells sorted from blood. The CDR3 coding sequence is TGTGCCAGCAGAACAAGCCGGGACAGGGGAGAAGAGACCCAGTACTTC. It codes for CASRTSRDRGEETQYF. The whole variable domain, remainder taken from reference TRBV7-6 and TRBJ2-5, is GAGVSQSPRYKVTKRGQDVALRCDPISGHVSLYWYRQALGQGPEFLTYFNYEAQQDKSGLPNDRFSAERPEGSISTLTIQRTEQRDSAMYRCASRTSRDRGEETQYFGPGTRLLVL.